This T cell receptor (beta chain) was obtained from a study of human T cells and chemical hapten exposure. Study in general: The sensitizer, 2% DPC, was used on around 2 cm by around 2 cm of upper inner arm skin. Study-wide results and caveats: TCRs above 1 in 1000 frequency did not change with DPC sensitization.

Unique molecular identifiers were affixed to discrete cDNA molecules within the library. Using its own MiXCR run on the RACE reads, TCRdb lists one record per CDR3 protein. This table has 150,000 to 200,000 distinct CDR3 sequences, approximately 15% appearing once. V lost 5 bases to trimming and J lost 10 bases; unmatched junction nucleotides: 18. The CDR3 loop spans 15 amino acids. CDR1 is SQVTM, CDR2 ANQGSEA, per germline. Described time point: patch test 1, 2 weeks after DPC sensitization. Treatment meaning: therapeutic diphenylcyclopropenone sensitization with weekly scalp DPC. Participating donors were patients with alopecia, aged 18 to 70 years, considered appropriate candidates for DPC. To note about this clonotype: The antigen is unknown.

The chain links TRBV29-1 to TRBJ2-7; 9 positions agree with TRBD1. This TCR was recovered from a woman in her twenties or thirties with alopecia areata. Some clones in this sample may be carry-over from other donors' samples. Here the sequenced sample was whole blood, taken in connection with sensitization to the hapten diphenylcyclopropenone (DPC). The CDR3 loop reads CSVSPTGTGSSVQYF. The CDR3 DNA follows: TGCAGCGTTTCACCAACCGGGACAGGGAGCTCGGTACAGTACTTC.